These 27 T cell receptor beta chains were sequenced from one sample in a study of cytomegalovirus exposure and HLA in healthy donors. The PCR was carried out with 60 Vbeta primers and 13 Jbeta primers. This table comes from immunoSEQ multiplex PCR, and its TCRdb copy is limited to in-frame clones, with some not included. Among about 180,000 clones listed, less than 90% were seen once. The specimen sequenced was PBMCs. These receptors were taken from a man aged 30 to 39 in good health and CMV-seronegative.

This clone was seen a few times. The chain employs TRBV6-1 and TRBJ2-1; D unresolved. Trimming took 5 bases from V and 11 from J, leaving 7 bases between them. In germline, CDR1 is MNHNS, CDR2 SASEGT. The CDR3 has 10 residues. As DNA, the CDR3 is TGTGCCAGCAGTTCGTACAAGCAGTTCTTC. Translated, it gives CASSSYKQFF.

The chain carries TRBV6-5 and TRBJ1-2; D is possibly TRBD1 (6 bases). Deletions cut 5 bases from V and 10 bases from J, with 17 bases between. CDR1 MNHEY and CDR2 SVGAGI come from the germline V gene. The CDR3 consists of 13 residues. The CDR3 DNA reads TGTGCCAGCAGTCATCGCCAGGGGAGTGACTACACCTTC. Translation: CASSHRQGSDYTF.

The J gene is TRBJ2-3, the V gene TRBV15; 9 bases align to TRBD2. This CDR3 comprises 17 residues. Germline assignment: CDR1 LNHNV and CDR2 YYDKDF (reference sequence). With 1 base clipped from V and 2 bases from J, the junction kept 7 bases outside the gene matches. The CDR3 protein is CATSRVGGGAITDTQYF. CDR3 nucleotide sequence: TGTGCCACCAGCAGAGTGGGCGGGGGGGCGATCACAGATACGCAGTATTTT. Drawing the rest from reference TRBV15 and TRBJ2-3, the complete variable domain is DAMVIQNPRYQVTQFGKPVTLSCSQTLNHNVMYWYQQKSSQAPKLLFHYYDKDFNNEADTPDNFQSRRPNTSFCFLDIRSPGLGDTAMYLCATSRVGGGAITDTQYFGPGTRLTVL.

The rearrangement uses TRBV10-2 and TRBJ1-2, with a possible D match to TRBD1 (5 bases). Trimming cost V 6 bases and J 3 bases, with 14 bases left between them. CDR3 length: 14 residues. In germline, CDR1 is WSHSY, CDR2 SAAADI. CDR3 amino acids: CASRQGGEHYGYTF. CDR3 in DNA: TGCGCCAGCAGGCAGGGAGGGGAACACTATGGCTACACCTTC.

V is TRBV5-5 and J is TRBJ2-2, with TRBD1 as a possible D gene (5 bases). This CDR3 is built from 15 residues. The V end lost 0 bases, the J end lost 1 base, and 7 bases lay between the germline ends. CDR1 SGHKS and CDR2 YYEKEE come from the germline V gene (reference sequence). This CDR3 reads CASSLAGQNTGELFF. DNA of the CDR3: TGTGCCAGCAGCTTGGCCGGACAGAACACCGGGGAGCTGTTTTTT.

The genes are TRBV5-1 and TRBJ2-5, with 8 positions matching TRBD2. The J call is in doubt because the DNA end fits TRBJ2-7 better. Per germline, CDR1 SGHRS and CDR2 YFSETQ. CDR3 length equals 15 residues. The CDR3 nucleotides read TGCGCCAGCAGCTTGGAAGCGGGAGTGGTCTACGAGCAGTACTTC. Translation gives CASSLEAGVVYEQYF.

The CDR3 DNA follows: TGTGCCAGCAGTTTAGCGGGGGGGACTACTGAAGCTTTCTTT. Encoded protein: CASSLAGGTTEAFF. The V call is TRBV28, the J call TRBJ1-1; TRBD1 is a possible D gene (5 bases). This CDR3 contains 14 residues. V gave up 2 bases and J gave up 5 bases, with 12 bases separating them. CDR1 MDHEN and CDR2 SYDVKM come from the germline V gene.

The chain couples TRBV18 to TRBJ2-7, with 9 bases identical to TRBD2. The CDR3 sequence is 14 residues long. Looked up from germline, CDR1 is KGHSH and CDR2 is LQKENI. Losses at the gene ends were 0 bases for V and 6 bases for J; bases not matched to a gene: 3. The CDR3 loop is CASSPPGTSLEQYF. As DNA, the CDR3 is TGTGCCAGCTCACCACCCGGGACTAGCCTCGAGCAGTACTTC.

CDR3 bases: TGTGCCAGCAGCTTAGGTCCCCACTCTGGCTACACCTTC. Its translation is CASSLGPHSGYTF. V gene TRBV7-2 combines with J gene TRBJ1-2; no clear D. The CDR3 loop spans 13 amino acids. V was trimmed by 1 base and J by 7 bases, leaving 10 bases between them. CDR1 SGHTA and CDR2 FQGNSA come from the germline V gene.

This rearrangement joins TRBV2 to TRBJ2-1; D is perhaps TRBD2 (5 bases). The ends were cut back, 3 bases at V and 7 bases at J, with 13 bases in the middle. The CDR3 is made up of 14 amino acids. Germline-derived CDR1 and CDR2 are SNHLY and FYNNEI. Written as DNA, the CDR3 is TGTGCCAGCAGTGATTGGACTTCCCGGAATGAGCAGTTCTTC. Amino acid sequence: CASSDWTSRNEQFF.

The rearrangement joins TRBV11-2 to TRBJ1-2; D is perhaps TRBD1 (6 bases). CDR1 and CDR2 from the germline V gene are SGHAT and FQNNGV. The CDR3 length is 15 residues. V was shortened by 1 base and J by 1 base, with 10 bases between the two germline ends. CDR3: CASSLVTGINYGYTF. The CDR3, as DNA: TGTGCCAGCAGCTTAGTAACAGGGATTAACTATGGCTACACCTTC.

This clone was seen a few times. An end of the junction differs from the germline gene, which may be a read error. V gene TRBV6-1 combines with J gene TRBJ1-1; D gene ambiguous. The CDR3 is 10 amino acids. Germline-derived CDR1 and CDR2 are MNHNS and SASEGT. CDR3 sequence (DNA): TGTGCCAGCAGTGAAGGGCGGCACACCTTT. Translating it yields CASSEGRHTF.

V gene TRBV4-2 combines with J gene TRBJ2-7, with D uncertain. Germline CDR1 is LGHNA and CDR2 is YNFKEQ. Between the trimmed V and J ends, which lost 4 bases and 2 bases, there was a span of 6 bases. CDR3 size: 12 residues. CDR3 residues: CASSRTAYEQYF. As DNA, the CDR3 is TGTGCCAGCAGCCGAACAGCCTACGAGCAGTACTTC.

The chain recombines TRBV25-1 with TRBJ2-7; D possibly corresponds to TRBD1 (6 bases). Germline assignment: CDR1 MGHDK and CDR2 SYGVNS. The CDR3 sequence is 12 residues long. V lost 6 bases to trimming and J lost 2 bases, with 8 bases between them. The chain's CDR3 is CASRSGAYEQYF. DNA for the CDR3: TGTGCCAGCAGGTCAGGGGCCTACGAGCAGTACTTC.

This chain joins TRBV20-1 and TRBJ2-7, with no clear D. V was shortened by 3 bases and J by 3 bases, with 6 bases between the two germline ends. This CDR3 is built from 11 residues. The V gene's germline CDR1 is DFQATT and CDR2 SNEGSKA (reference sequence). The DNA for the CDR3 is TGCAGTGCTAGGGCCGACTACGAGCAGTACTTC. This codes for CSARADYEQYF.

The chain carries TRBV9 and TRBJ2-3; TRBD1 agrees at 7 bases. The CDR3 runs 14 residues. The ends lost 4 bases at V and 4 bases at J; junction bases unmatched: 6. Germline values: CDR1 SGDLS, CDR2 YYNGEE. As DNA, the CDR3 is TGTGCCAGCAGCTCGACAGGGATGTCAGATACGCAGTATTTT. This gives the protein CASSSTGMSDTQYF. The whole variable domain, remainder taken from reference TRBV9 and TRBJ2-3, is DSGVTQTPKHLITATGQRVTLRCSPRSGDLSVYWYQQSLDQGLQFLIQYYNGEERAKGNILERFSAQQFPDLHSELNLSSLELGDSALYFCASSSTGMSDTQYFGPGTRLTVL.

The V and J genes are TRBV6-4 and TRBJ2-2; TRBD2 matches at 10 bases. Germline CDR1 and CDR2: MRHNA and SNTAGT. The CDR3 runs 15 residues. V was clipped by 7 bases and J by 4 bases; unmatched bases: 6. In DNA, the CDR3 is TGTGCCAGCACTCCGGCTAGCGGGGGCACCGGGGAGCTGTTTTTT. It codes for CASTPASGGTGELFF.

The chain links TRBV4-2 to TRBJ2-1, with 9 bases aligning to TRBD2. The V gene's germline CDR1 is LGHNA and CDR2 YNFKEQ. The trim removed 4 bases at V and 3 bases at J, leaving 13 bases unmatched. The CDR3 totals 18 residues. CDR3 DNA sequence: TGTGCCAGCAGCCGCCAAGGCCTAGCGGGAACTCACTACAATGAGCAGTTCTTC. Protein: CASSRQGLAGTHYNEQFF.

This clone was recorded only once. The chain employs TRBV7-8 and TRBJ1-6, with 7 positions matching TRBD1. The CDR3 runs 18 residues. The junction had 10 bases not matched to a gene; V was cut back by 5 bases and J by 0 bases. Germline V gene data show CDR1 as SGHVS and CDR2 as FQNEAQ. As DNA, the CDR3 is TGTGCCAGCAGCCCAGATTCCTGGGACAGCTCCTATAATTCACCCCTCCACTTT. Translation: CASSPDSWDSSYNSPLHF.

This clone was detected only a few times. The CDR3 DNA is TGTGCCAGCAGTGGTCAGGGGGCTGGGGCCAACGTCCTGACTTTC. This translates into CASSGQGAGANVLTF. The rearrangement joins TRBV6-1 to TRBJ2-6; 7 positions agree with TRBD1. J lost 2 bases, V lost 4 bases, and 2 bases had no gene match. Germline lookup yields CDR1 MNHNS and CDR2 SASEGT. There are 15 residues in the CDR3.

The chain joins TRBV28 to TRBJ1-1; 7 bases match TRBD1. With 5 bases clipped from V and 8 bases from J, the junction kept 5 bases outside the gene matches. The germline V gene has CDR1 MDHEN and CDR2 SYDVKM. The CDR3 covers 12 residues. The CDR3 spells CASSPGTAEAFF. DNA for the CDR3: TGTGCCAGCAGTCCCGGGACAGCCGAAGCTTTCTTT.

This clone was found once. This chain joins TRBV5-1 and TRBJ1-3; 8 nucleotides line up with TRBD1. The CDR3 runs 15 residues. V dropped 4 bases and J dropped 2; count of bases not matched to a gene: 5. Looked up from germline, CDR1 is SGHRS and CDR2 is YFSETQ. Here the CDR3 reads CASSPQGAAGNTIYF. The CDR3 DNA reads TGCGCCAGCAGCCCTCAGGGGGCGGCTGGAAACACCATATATTTT.

This clone was counted only a few times. The gene calls are TRBV10-3 and TRBJ1-5; TRBD1 matches at 8 bases. The CDR3 is 14 residues long. V trimming: 6 bases; J trimming: 7 bases; junction bases outside the gene matches: 8. Germline loops: CDR1 ENHRY, CDR2 SYGVKD. CDR3 loop: CAISTGGSGQPQHF. CDR3 sequence (DNA): TGTGCCATCAGCACAGGGGGGTCGGGGCAGCCCCAGCATTTT.

The chain uses TRBV5-1 and TRBJ2-7, with 9 nucleotides matching TRBD2. V shed 5 bases, J shed 6 bases, and the junction held 18 bases outside the gene matches. Germline lookup yields CDR1 SGHRS and CDR2 YFSETQ. The CDR3 spans 17 residues. CDR3 nucleotide sequence: TGCGCCAGCAGGGTGAGCGGCGGGGGGGCGACGGGATCCGAGCAGTACTTC. This gives the protein CASRVSGGGATGSEQYF.

This chain links TRBV18 with TRBJ1-2; no reliable D call. Germline V gene lookup returns CDR1 KGHSH and CDR2 LQKENI. V lost 3 bases, J lost 4 bases, and 9 bases lay in between. The CDR3 covers 13 residues. CDR3 nucleotides: TGTGCCAGCTCACCGGAGGCGAGCTATGGCTACACCTTC. Protein product: CASSPEASYGYTF.

This chain joins TRBV28 and TRBJ2-4, with 8 nucleotides matching TRBD1. Germline trimming cut 6 bases from V and 0 bases from J; bases unmatched to any gene: 7. CDR3 length: 16 residues. Germline CDR1 MDHEN, CDR2 SYDVKM. This CDR3 reads CASSSTGAPAKNIQYF. The CDR3 DNA reads TGTGCCAGCAGCTCGACAGGGGCCCCAGCCAAAAACATTCAGTACTTC.

V gene TRBV12-5 combines with J gene TRBJ2-5; 9 positions agree with TRBD1. Gene TRBJ2-7 matches the end of the DNA better, so the J call may be wrong. Germline V gene sequence: CDR1 LGHNT, CDR2 FRNRAP. The CDR3 runs to 15 residues. The CDR3 sequence is CASGPTGTGYYEQYF. CDR3 DNA sequence: TGTGCTAGTGGCCCTACCGGGACAGGGTACTACGAGCAGTACTTC.